These 22 T cell receptor beta chains share one sample of origin, sequenced in a study of blood T cell repertoires in COVID-19. Data came from immunoSEQ multiplex PCR; TCRdb stores just in-frame clones and leaves some out. The table shows around 220,000 clones, with 84% occurring only once. Sequencing used peripheral blood. Source of these receptors: a man aged 30-40 years with active or convalescent COVID-19.

This chain links TRBV7-2 with TRBJ1-1, with D perhaps matching TRBD1 (6 bases). The V end lost 6 bases, the J end lost 2 bases, and 10 bases lay between the germline ends. CDR1 and CDR2 (germline): SGHTA, FQGNSA. The CDR3 runs to 13 residues. The CDR3 nucleotides are TGTGCCAGCAGGCTACAGGGAAACACTGAAGCTTTCTTT. Translation gives CASRLQGNTEAFF.

The rearrangement links TRBV9 to TRBJ1-1, with D perhaps matching TRBD1 (5 bases). CDR3 length equals 15 residues. The germline gives CDR1 SGDLS, CDR2 YYNGEE. Deletions cut 0 bases from V and 0 bases from J, with 9 bases between. The CDR3: CASSVAGAMNTEAFF. CDR3 nucleotide sequence: TGTGCCAGCAGCGTAGCTGGGGCCATGAACACTGAAGCTTTCTTT.

This clone was observed a single time. This chain joins TRBV3-1 (or the pseudogene TRBV3-2) and TRBJ1-2; TRBD1 matches at 9 bases. The CDR3 is made up of 15 amino acids. Germline assignment: CDR1 LGHDT and CDR2 YNNKEL (reference sequence). The V and J ends lost 3 bases and 0 bases, in that order; junction bases with no gene match: 2. The CDR3 sequence: CASSHRQGANYGYTF. The CDR3 nucleotides are TGTGCCAGCAGCCATAGACAGGGGGCTAACTATGGCTACACCTTC.

CDR3: CAHRTGSSYEQYF. The CDR3 bases are TGTGCCCATAGGACAGGATCATCCTACGAGCAGTACTTC. V gene TRBV28 combines with J gene TRBJ2-7, with 7 bases aligning to TRBD1. Germline loops: CDR1 MDHEN, CDR2 SYDVKM. With 11 bases clipped from V and 1 base from J, the junction kept 8 bases outside the gene matches. This CDR3 contains 13 residues.

The V and J genes are TRBV6-5 and TRBJ1-1; maybe TRBD1 (5 bases). The CDR3 contains 15 residues. Germline CDR1 and CDR2: MNHEY and SVGAGI. Trimming took off 6 bases at V and 0 bases at J, with 14 bases between the two ends. CDR3 in amino acids: CASRVKGQLNTEAFF. In DNA form, the CDR3 reads TGTGCCAGCAGGGTAAAGGGGCAGTTGAACACTGAAGCTTTCTTT.

The chain carries TRBV6-5 and TRBJ1-3; TRBD1 aligns across 9 bases. The CDR3 is 15 residues long. The V segment lost 6 bases and the J segment 2 bases; nucleotides outside the gene matches: 5. Germline V gene data show CDR1 as MNHEY and CDR2 as SVGAGI. CDR3 sequence (DNA): TGTGCCAGCAGGGCACAGGGGGCGGCTGGAAACACCATATATTTT. Protein: CASRAQGAAGNTIYF.

The chain links TRBV7-7 to TRBJ1-4; 9 positions match TRBD1. The V gene's germline CDR1 is SSHAT and CDR2 FNYEAQ (reference sequence). V was clipped by 5 bases and J by 9 bases; unmatched bases: 10. The CDR3 is made up of 15 amino acids. In DNA form, the CDR3 reads TGTGCCAGCAGCCCCTCAGCGGACAGGGGAAAAAAACTGTTTTTT. It encodes CASSPSADRGKKLFF.

The chain combines TRBV5-4 with TRBJ1-2; TRBD1 agrees at 8 bases. J was trimmed by 2 bases and V by 1 base; bases with no gene match: 7. The CDR3 runs 16 residues. The germline V gene encodes CDR1 SGHNT and CDR2 YYREEE (reference sequence). The CDR3 DNA is TGTGCCAGCAGCTTGCCCCCGGGACAGGCCAACTATGGCTACACCTTC. Translation: CASSLPPGQANYGYTF.

J is TRBJ1-5 and V is TRBV19; no reliable D call. This CDR3 spans 15 amino acids. Germline CDR1 reads LNHDA; CDR2 reads SQIVND (reference sequence). V gave up 7 bases and J gave up 0 bases, with 13 bases separating them. In nucleotides, the CDR3 is TGTGCCAGTACCACCCCGGGGATTAGCAATCAGCCCCAGCATTTT. The encoded protein is CASTTPGISNQPQHF.

For the CDR3, the DNA is TGTGCCAGCAGCTTAGCCTGGACAGGGGGCCAAGAGACCCAGTACTTC. Amino acids: CASSLAWTGGQETQYF. The genes are TRBV6-6 and TRBJ2-5, with 10 bases lining up with TRBD1. The J segment lost 1 base and the V segment lost 6 bases, leaving 8 bases of the junction unmatched. From germline, CDR1 is MNHNY and CDR2 SVGAGI (reference sequence). CDR3 size: 16 residues.

In its sample, this clone was seen a few times. The rearrangement links TRBV2 to TRBJ1-1; a possible D gene is TRBD1 (5 bases). Between the trimmed V and J ends, which lost 8 bases and 5 bases, there was a span of 15 bases. Germline V gene sequence: CDR1 SNHLY, CDR2 FYNNEI. The CDR3 length is 13 residues. The chain's CDR3 is CASGQGSWTEAFF. CDR3 sequence (DNA): TGTGCCAGCGGTCAGGGTTCGTGGACTGAAGCTTTCTTT. Full variable domain (missing parts from reference TRBV2 and TRBJ1-1): EPEVTQTPSHQVTQMGQEVILRCVPISNHLYFYWYRQILGQKVEFLVSFYNNEISEKSEIFDDQFSVERPDGSNFTLKIRSTKLEDSAMYFCASGQGSWTEAFFGQGTRLTVV.

This clone was observed a handful of times. The chain carries TRBV2 and TRBJ1-5; 10 bases agree with TRBD1. Trimming took 2 bases from V and 4 from J; bases not matched to a gene: 8. CDR3 length equals 17 residues. CDR1 and CDR2 (germline): SNHLY, FYNNEI. DNA of the CDR3: TGTGCCAGCAGTGAAATGGGACAGGGGAGATATAATCAGCCCCAGCATTTT. Amino acid sequence: CASSEMGQGRYNQPQHF. The variable domain in full, completed from reference TRBV2 and TRBJ1-5, reads EPEVTQTPSHQVTQMGQEVILRCVPISNHLYFYWYRQILGQKVEFLVSFYNNEISEKSEIFDDQFSVERPDGSNFTLKIRSTKLEDSAMYFCASSEMGQGRYNQPQHFGDGTRLSIL.

V and J are TRBV7-3 and TRBJ2-1; TRBD2 matches 11 bases. V gave up 6 bases and J gave up 10 bases; unmatched junction bases: 5. The CDR3 has 13 amino acids. In germline, CDR1 is SGHTA, CDR2 FQGTGA. The CDR3 sequence is CASSSGTSGEQFF. The CDR3 nucleotides are TGTGCCAGCAGTTCCGGGACTAGCGGAGAGCAGTTCTTC.

In this sample, this clone turned up once. The V gene is TRBV24-1, the J gene TRBJ2-5, with D possibly TRBD1 on 5 matching bases. This CDR3 spans 14 amino acids. Germline lookup yields CDR1 KGHDR and CDR2 SFDVKD. V lost 5 bases and J lost 5, with 14 bases in between. The CDR3 region is CATSAPEQEETQYF. The CDR3 DNA follows: TGTGCCACCAGTGCGCCGGAACAGGAGGAGACCCAGTACTTC.

This clone was observed a handful of times. The J gene is TRBJ1-5, the V gene TRBV15, with D unclear. This CDR3 region has 13 residues. With 0 bases removed from V and 4 bases from J, the gap between germline ends came to 4 bases. Germline assignment: CDR1 LNHNV and CDR2 YYDKDF (reference sequence). CDR3 sequence: CATSRDQNQPQHF. In DNA, the CDR3 is TGTGCCACCAGCAGAGATCAGAATCAGCCCCAGCATTTT. The variable domain in full, with the rest retrieved from reference TRBV15 and TRBJ1-5, is DAMVIQNPRYQVTQFGKPVTLSCSQTLNHNVMYWYQQKSSQAPKLLFHYYDKDFNNEADTPDNFQSRRPNTSFCFLDIRSPGLGDTAMYLCATSRDQNQPQHFGDGTRLSIL.

Only a few counts were recorded for this clone. The CDR3 reads CASSPEGHPNYEQYF. CDR3 in DNA: TGTGCCAGCAGCCCCGAGGGACACCCAAACTACGAGCAGTACTTC. The chain employs TRBV7-3 and TRBJ2-7; D is perhaps TRBD1 (6 bases). Germline values: CDR1 SGHTA, CDR2 FQGTGA. V was shortened by 5 bases and J by 3 bases, with 17 bases between the two germline ends. The CDR3 covers 15 residues.

The chain recombines TRBV27 with TRBJ2-7, with TRBD1 matching over 8 bases. The CDR3 totals 15 residues. The germline CDR1 and CDR2 sequences are MNHEY and SMNVEV (reference sequence). The J segment lost 3 bases and the V segment lost 4 bases, leaving 8 bases of the junction unmatched. This CDR3 reads CASSSNRGYGYEQYF. The DNA for the CDR3 is TGTGCCAGCAGTTCCAACAGGGGGTACGGCTACGAGCAGTACTTC.

This CDR3 is CASSATVAGYGYTF. DNA for the CDR3: TGTGCCAGCAGCGCGACAGTCGCCGGGTATGGCTACACCTTC. V and J are TRBV7-9 and TRBJ1-2, with D perhaps TRBD1 (5 bases). The V gene lost 5 bases and the J gene lost 5 bases, with 15 bases spanning the gap. Germline loops: CDR1 SEHNR, CDR2 FQNEAQ (reference sequence). CDR3 length equals 14 residues.

The J gene is TRBJ2-6, the V gene TRBV7-2; no definite D call. Between the trimmed V and J ends, which lost 5 bases and 0 bases, there was a span of 17 bases. CDR1 is SGHTA and CDR2 is FQGNSA in the germline V gene. This CDR3 is built from 18 residues. Written as DNA, the CDR3 is TGTGCCAGCAGCGCTCAGACAACCTTTAACTCTGGGGCCAACGTCCTGACTTTC. This gives the protein CASSAQTTFNSGANVLTF.

This chain connects TRBV7-2 to TRBJ2-5; 7 nucleotides line up with TRBD2. J lost 2 bases, V lost 5 bases, and 8 bases had no gene match. There are 15 residues in the CDR3. CDR1 is SGHTA and CDR2 is FQGNSA in the germline V gene. The CDR3 loop is CASSLGQRGQETQYF. DNA of the CDR3: TGTGCCAGCAGCCTCGGCCAGCGGGGACAAGAGACCCAGTACTTC.

The rearrangement links TRBV21-1 to TRBJ2-2; the table's D call TRBD2 went unverified against the DNA. TRBV21-1 is recorded as a pseudogene. This CDR3 contains 17 residues. CDR3 nucleotide sequence: TGTGCCAGCAGCCCCCCGGGGGGCGAAAAGGACACCGGGGAGCTGTTTTTT. Translating gives CASSPPGGEKDTGELFF.

Remarks on this clone: This CDR3 is also generated by other DNA sequences in the sample. The chain employs TRBV18 and TRBJ2-5, with D hard to call. Looked up from germline, CDR1 is KGHSH and CDR2 is LQKENI. This CDR3 spans 13 amino acids. Trimming pared 2 bases from V and 4 bases from J, leaving 8 bases between. The CDR3, as DNA: TGTGCCAGCTCACCAGGGCTGGGAGAGACCCAGTACTTC. As protein: CASSPGLGETQYF.